This TCR beta chain was documented in a study of T cell repertoires in cytomegalovirus infection. Study-level background: Public TCR beta signatures were indicative of both CMV infection and a matching HLA type.

The V end was cut by 6 bases, the J end by 4 bases, with 9 bases between. The CDR3 runs to 11 residues. The germline V gene has CDR1 DFQATT and CDR2 SNEGSKA (reference sequence). Concerning this clonotype: Its antigen is not identified.

Study conclusions and caveats: Dominating the ex vivo response were HLA-C-restricted CMV-specific TCR beta clonotypes. Summed public TCR beta family frequency identified CMV carriers bearing the relevant HLA.

TCRdb re-derived calls from the reads in MiXCR, one entry per CDR3 protein. There are some 600,000 distinct CDR3 sequences in the sample; about 24% occur only once, and 8% lies in the top ten. The receptor's source is a human donor in good health (CMV status not recorded). Some clones in this sample may be carry-over from other donors' samples. The chain couples TRBV20-1 to TRBJ1-1, with D unclear. The material sequenced was CD8+ T cells from PBMCs. This CDR3 is CSAGKGTEAFF. The CDR3 bases are TGCAGTGCGGGAAAGGGCACTGAAGCTTTCTTT.